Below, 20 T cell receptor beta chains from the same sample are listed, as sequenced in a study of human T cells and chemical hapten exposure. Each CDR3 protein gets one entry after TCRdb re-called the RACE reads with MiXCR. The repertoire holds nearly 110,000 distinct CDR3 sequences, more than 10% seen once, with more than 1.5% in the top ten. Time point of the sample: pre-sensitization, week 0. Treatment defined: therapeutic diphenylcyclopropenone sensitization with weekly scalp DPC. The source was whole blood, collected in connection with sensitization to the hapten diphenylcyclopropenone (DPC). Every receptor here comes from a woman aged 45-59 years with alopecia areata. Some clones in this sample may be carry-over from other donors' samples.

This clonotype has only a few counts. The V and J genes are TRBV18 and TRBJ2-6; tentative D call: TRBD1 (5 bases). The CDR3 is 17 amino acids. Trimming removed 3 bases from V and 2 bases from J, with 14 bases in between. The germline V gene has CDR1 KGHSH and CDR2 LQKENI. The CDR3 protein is CASSPFGAPTGANVLTF. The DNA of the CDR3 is TGTGCCAGCTCACCTTTTGGGGCCCCTACTGGGGCCAACGTCCTGACTTTC.

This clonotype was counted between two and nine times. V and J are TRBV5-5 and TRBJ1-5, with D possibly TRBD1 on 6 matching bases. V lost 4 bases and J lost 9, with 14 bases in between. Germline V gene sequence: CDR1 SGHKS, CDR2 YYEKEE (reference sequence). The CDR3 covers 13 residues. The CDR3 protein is CASSHTGSAPQHF. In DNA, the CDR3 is TGTGCCAGCAGCCATACAGGGTCCGCGCCCCAGCATTTT. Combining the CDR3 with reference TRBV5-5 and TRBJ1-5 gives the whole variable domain DAGVTQSPTHLIKTRGQQVTLRCSPISGHKSVSWYQQVLGQGPQFIFQYYEKEERGRGNFPDRFSARQFPNYSSELNVNALLLGDSALYLCASSHTGSAPQHFGDGTRLSIL.

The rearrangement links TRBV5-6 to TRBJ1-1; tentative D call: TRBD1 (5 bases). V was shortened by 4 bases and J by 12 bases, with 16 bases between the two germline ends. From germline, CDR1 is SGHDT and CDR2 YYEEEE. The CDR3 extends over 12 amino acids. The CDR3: CASSPLGVGTFF. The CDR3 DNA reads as TGTGCCAGCAGCCCCCTGGGGGTCGGGACTTTCTTT. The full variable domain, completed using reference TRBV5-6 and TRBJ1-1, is DAGVTQSPTHLIKTRGQQVTLRCSPKSGHDTVSWYQQALGQGPQFIFQYYEEEERQRGNFPDRFSGHQFPNYSSELNVNALLLGDSALYLCASSPLGVGTFFGQGTRLTVV.

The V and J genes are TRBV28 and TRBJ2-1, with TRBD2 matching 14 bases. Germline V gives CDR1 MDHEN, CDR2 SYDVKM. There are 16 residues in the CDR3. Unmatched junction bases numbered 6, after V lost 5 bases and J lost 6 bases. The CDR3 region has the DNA TGTGCCAGCAGTCTCTGGGGGACTAGCGGGAGCAATGAGCAGTTCTTC. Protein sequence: CASSLWGTSGSNEQFF.

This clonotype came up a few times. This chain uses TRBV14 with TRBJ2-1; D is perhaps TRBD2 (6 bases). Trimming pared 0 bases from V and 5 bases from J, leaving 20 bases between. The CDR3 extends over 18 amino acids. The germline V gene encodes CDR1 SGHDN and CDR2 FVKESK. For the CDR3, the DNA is TGTGCCAGCAGCCAAGATCAACTTACGCAGGGAGGACACAATGAGCAGTTCTTC. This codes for CASSQDQLTQGGHNEQFF.

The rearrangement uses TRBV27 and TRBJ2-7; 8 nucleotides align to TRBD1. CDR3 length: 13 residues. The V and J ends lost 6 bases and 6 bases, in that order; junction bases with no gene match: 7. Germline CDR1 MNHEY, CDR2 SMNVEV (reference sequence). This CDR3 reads CASSPTGGSEQYF. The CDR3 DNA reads TGTGCCAGCAGCCCAACAGGGGGAAGCGAGCAGTACTTC.

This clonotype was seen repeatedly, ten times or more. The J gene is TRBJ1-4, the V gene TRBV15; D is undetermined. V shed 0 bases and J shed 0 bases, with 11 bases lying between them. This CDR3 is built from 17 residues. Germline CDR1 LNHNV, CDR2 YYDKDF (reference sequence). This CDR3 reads CATSRDPTDATNEKLFF. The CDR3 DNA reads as TGTGCCACCAGCAGAGATCCAACAGACGCAACTAATGAAAAACTGTTTTTT.

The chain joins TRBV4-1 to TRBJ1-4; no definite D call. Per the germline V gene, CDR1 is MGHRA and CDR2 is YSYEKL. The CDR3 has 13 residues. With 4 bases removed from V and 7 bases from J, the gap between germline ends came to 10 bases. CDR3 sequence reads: CASSLPGSEKLFF. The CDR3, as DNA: TGCGCCAGCAGCCTTCCTGGGAGTGAAAAACTGTTTTTT.

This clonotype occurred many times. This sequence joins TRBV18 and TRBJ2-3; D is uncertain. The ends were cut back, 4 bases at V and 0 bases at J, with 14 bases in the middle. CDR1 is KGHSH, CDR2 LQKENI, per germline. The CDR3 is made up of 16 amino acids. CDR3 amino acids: CASSRWSGESTDTQYF. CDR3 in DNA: TGTGCCAGCTCACGATGGTCGGGCGAGAGCACAGATACGCAGTATTTT.

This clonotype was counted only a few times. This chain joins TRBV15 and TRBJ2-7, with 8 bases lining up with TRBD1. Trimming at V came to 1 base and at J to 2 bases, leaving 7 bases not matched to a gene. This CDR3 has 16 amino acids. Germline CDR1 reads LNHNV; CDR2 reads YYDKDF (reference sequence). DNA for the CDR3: TGTGCCACCAGCAGAGTTTCCGGACAGGGAGCCTACGAGCAGTACTTC. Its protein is CATSRVSGQGAYEQYF.

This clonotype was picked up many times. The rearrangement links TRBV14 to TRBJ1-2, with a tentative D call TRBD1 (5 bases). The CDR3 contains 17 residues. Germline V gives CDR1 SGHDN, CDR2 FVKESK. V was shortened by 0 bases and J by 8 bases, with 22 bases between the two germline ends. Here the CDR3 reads CASSQELEGRLTHGYTF. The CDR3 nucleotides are TGTGCCAGCAGCCAAGAGTTGGAGGGGCGCCTCACTCACGGCTACACCTTC.

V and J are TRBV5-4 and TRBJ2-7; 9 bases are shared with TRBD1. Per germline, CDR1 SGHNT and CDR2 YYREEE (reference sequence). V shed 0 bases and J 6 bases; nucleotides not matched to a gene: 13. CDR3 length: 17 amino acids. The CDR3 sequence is CASSLGGPGTGYREQYF. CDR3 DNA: TGTGCCAGCAGCTTGGGTGGCCCCGGGACAGGGTACCGCGAGCAGTACTTC.

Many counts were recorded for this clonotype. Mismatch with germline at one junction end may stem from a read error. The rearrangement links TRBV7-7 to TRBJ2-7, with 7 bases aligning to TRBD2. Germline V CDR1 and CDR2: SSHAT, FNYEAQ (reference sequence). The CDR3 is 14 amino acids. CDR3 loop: CASSLRDYGYEQYF. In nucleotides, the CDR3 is TGTGCTAGCAGCCTCCGGGACTATGGATACGAGCAGTACTTC.

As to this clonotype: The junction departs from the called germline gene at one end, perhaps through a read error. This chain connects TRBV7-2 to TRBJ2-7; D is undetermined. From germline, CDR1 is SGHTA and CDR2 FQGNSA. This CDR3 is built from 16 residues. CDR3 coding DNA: TGTGCCAGCAGCAAGACCGACCTAGGCCAGGCCTACGAGCTGTACTTC. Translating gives CASSKTDLGQAYELYF.

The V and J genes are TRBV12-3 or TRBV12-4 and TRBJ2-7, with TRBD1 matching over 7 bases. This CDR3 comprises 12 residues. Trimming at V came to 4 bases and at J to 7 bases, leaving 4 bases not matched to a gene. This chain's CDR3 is CASSSTGREQYF. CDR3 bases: TGTGCCAGCAGTTCGACAGGGCGAGAGCAGTACTTC.

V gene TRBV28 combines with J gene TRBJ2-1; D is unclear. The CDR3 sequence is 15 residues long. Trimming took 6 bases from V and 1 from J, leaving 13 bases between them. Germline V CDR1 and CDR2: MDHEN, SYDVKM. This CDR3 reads CASRSLGWSYNEQFF. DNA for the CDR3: TGTGCCAGCAGATCTTTGGGATGGTCCTACAATGAGCAGTTCTTC.

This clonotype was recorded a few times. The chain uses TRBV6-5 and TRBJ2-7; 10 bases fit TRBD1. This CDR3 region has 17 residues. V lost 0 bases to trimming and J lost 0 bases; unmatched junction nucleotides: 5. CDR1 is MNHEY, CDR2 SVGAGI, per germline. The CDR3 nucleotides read TGTGCCAGCAGTTACTCGAGGGGACAGGGGAGCTCCTACGAGCAGTACTTC. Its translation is CASSYSRGQGSSYEQYF.

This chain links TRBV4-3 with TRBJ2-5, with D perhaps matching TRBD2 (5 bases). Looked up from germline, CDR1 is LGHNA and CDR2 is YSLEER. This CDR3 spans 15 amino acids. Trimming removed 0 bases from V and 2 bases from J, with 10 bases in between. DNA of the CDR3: TGCGCCAGCAGCCAAGAACTACCGGGGCAAGAGACCCAGTACTTC. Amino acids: CASSQELPGQETQYF.

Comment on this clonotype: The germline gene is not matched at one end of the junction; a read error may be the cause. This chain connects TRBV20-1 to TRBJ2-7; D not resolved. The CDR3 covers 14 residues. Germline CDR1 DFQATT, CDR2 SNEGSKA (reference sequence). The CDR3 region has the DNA TGCAGTGCTAGACCCGACCGCCACTCCAACGAGCAGTACTTC. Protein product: CSARPDRHSNEQYF.

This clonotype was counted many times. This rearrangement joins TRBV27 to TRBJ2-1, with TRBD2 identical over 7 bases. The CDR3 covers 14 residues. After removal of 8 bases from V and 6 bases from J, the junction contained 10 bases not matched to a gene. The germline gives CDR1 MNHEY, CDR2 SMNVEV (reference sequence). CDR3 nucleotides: TGTGCCAGCTCTAGGGACTACCAGGGCAATGAGCAGTTCTTC. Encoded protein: CASSRDYQGNEQFF.